These 22 T cell receptor beta chains were sequenced from one sample in a study of shared clonotypes between healthy human individuals. Naive CD8 cells were CD45RO-negative, positively selected for CCR7, excluding terminally differentiated effector memory CD45RA+ cells. Using immunoSEQ multiplex PCR, the repertoire was profiled, and TCRdb retains in-frame clones only, with some absent. The table records roughly 1,800,000 clones, less than 95% of them present only once. The sequencing sample was made of naive CD8+ T cells sorted from blood. All receptors derive from a young man in good health.

This chain links TRBV5-1 with TRBJ2-3, with D possibly matching TRBD2 (5 bases). In germline, CDR1 is SGHRS, CDR2 YFSETQ. This CDR3 contains 15 residues. Trimming pared 2 bases from V and 2 bases from J, leaving 12 bases between. This CDR3 is CASSFHGGNTDTQYF. For the CDR3, the DNA is TGCGCCAGCAGCTTCCACGGAGGAAACACAGATACGCAGTATTTT. Full variable domain (outside the CDR3, taken from reference TRBV5-1 and TRBJ2-3): KAGVTQTPRYLIKTRGQQVTLSCSPISGHRSVSWYQQTPGQGLQFLFEYFSETQRNKGNFPGRFSGRQFSNSRSEMNVSTLELGDSALYLCASSFHGGNTDTQYFGPGTRLTVL.

The V gene is TRBV5-4, the J gene TRBJ1-2; D is uncertain. Trimming removed 3 bases from V and 3 bases from J, with 12 bases in between. In germline, CDR1 is SGHNT, CDR2 YYREEE (reference sequence). CDR3 length: 14 amino acids. CDR3: CASSSSVIYYGYTF. The CDR3 nucleotides read TGTGCCAGCAGCTCTAGCGTTATCTACTATGGCTACACCTTC.

J is TRBJ1-2 and V is TRBV7-9; possible D gene TRBD1, 6 bases. CDR3 length equals 15 residues. Germline CDR1 SEHNR, CDR2 FQNEAQ (reference sequence). V was clipped by 8 bases and J by 0 bases, with 16 bases between them. The CDR3, as DNA: TGTGCCAGCCCTAAGAGGGACAAATCTAACTATGGCTACACCTTC. It codes for CASPKRDKSNYGYTF. The full variable domain, completed using reference TRBV7-9 and TRBJ1-2, is DTGVSQNPRHKITKRGQNVTFRCDPISEHNRLYWYRQTLGQGPEFLTYFQNEAQLEKSRLLSDRFSAERPKGSFSTLEIQRTEQGDSAMYLCASPKRDKSNYGYTFGSGTRLTVV.

The rearrangement joins TRBV5-6 to TRBJ1-1; D is unclear. V was shortened by 2 bases and J by 2 bases, with 7 bases between the two germline ends. Germline V gives CDR1 SGHDT, CDR2 YYEEEE. This CDR3 spans 13 amino acids. The CDR3 sequence: CASSFVANTEAFF. In DNA, the CDR3 is TGTGCCAGCAGCTTTGTGGCCAACACTGAAGCTTTCTTT.

This chain links TRBV6-5 with TRBJ1-2, with 7 positions matching TRBD1. Trimming removed 0 bases from V and 10 bases from J; junction bases left unmatched: 8. The CDR3 is made up of 14 amino acids. CDR1 is MNHEY and CDR2 is SVGAGI in the germline V gene. The CDR3 coding sequence is TGTGCCAGCAGTTACTCAGTAGGGACAGTTGACTACACCTTC. Translating it yields CASSYSVGTVDYTF.

The J gene is TRBJ1-5, the V gene TRBV9; D is possibly TRBD1 (5 bases). Germline lookup yields CDR1 SGDLS and CDR2 YYNGEE. The CDR3 is 15 residues long. The V end lost 4 bases, the J end lost 0 bases, and 11 bases lay between the germline ends. For the CDR3, the DNA is TGTGCCAGCAGCCCCGGACATTATAGCAATCAGCCCCAGCATTTT. The encoded protein is CASSPGHYSNQPQHF. Looking up the rest from reference TRBV9 and TRBJ1-5 gives the full variable domain: DSGVTQTPKHLITATGQRVTLRCSPRSGDLSVYWYQQSLDQGLQFLIQYYNGEERAKGNILERFSAQQFPDLHSELNLSSLELGDSALYFCASSPGHYSNQPQHFGDGTRLSIL.

CDR3 sequence reads: CASSLKGPPYEQYF. In nucleotides, the CDR3 is TGTGCCAGCAGCCTTAAGGGACCACCTTACGAGCAGTACTTC. V gene TRBV6-6 combines with J gene TRBJ2-7; D could derive from TRBD1 or TRBD2 (5 bases each). V was cut by 6 bases and J by 4 bases, with 16 bases left in between. CDR1 is MNHNY, CDR2 SVGAGI, per germline (reference sequence). The CDR3 is 14 amino acids.

This chain joins TRBV27 and TRBJ2-7; D possibly corresponds to TRBD1 (5 bases). CDR1 is MNHEY and CDR2 is SMNVEV in the germline V gene (reference sequence). The CDR3 has 16 amino acids. Trimming took off 1 base at V and 2 bases at J, with 15 bases between the two ends. As DNA, the CDR3 is TGTGCCAGCAGTTTATTAGGAAGCGAAGGGGCCTACGAGCAGTACTTC. This translates into CASSLLGSEGAYEQYF.

Points on this clone: The identical CDR3 is also encoded by other nucleotide sequences in the sample. The V gene is TRBV4-1, the J gene TRBJ2-7, with D possibly matching TRBD1 (5 bases). Trimming removed 0 bases at V and 3 bases at J, with 6 bases between. Looked up from germline, CDR1 is MGHRA and CDR2 is YSYEKL. The CDR3 length is 13 residues. CDR3 region: CASSQDRGYEQYF. The CDR3 nucleotides are TGCGCCAGCAGCCAAGATAGGGGCTACGAGCAGTACTTC.

V and J are TRBV4-3 and TRBJ2-7, with a weak D call TRBD1 (5 bases). V was clipped by 2 bases and J by 3 bases, with 11 bases between them. Germline values: CDR1 LGHNA, CDR2 YSLEER. The CDR3 runs to 14 residues. DNA of the CDR3: TGCGCCAGCAGCCAAACGGACACCTTCTACGAGCAGTACTTC. It codes for CASSQTDTFYEQYF.

CDR3 nucleotide sequence: TGTGCCAGCAGCTTATTTCATGAAAAACTGTTTTTT. This sequence encodes CASSLFHEKLFF. The V gene is TRBV7-9, the J gene TRBJ1-4; D ambiguous. Germline V gene lookup returns CDR1 SEHNR and CDR2 FQNEAQ (reference sequence). CDR3 length equals 12 residues. V was cut by 2 bases and J by 6 bases, with 4 bases left in between.

The V gene is TRBV28, the J gene TRBJ2-7, with D possibly matching TRBD1 (6 bases). CDR1 and CDR2 from the germline V gene are MDHEN and SYDVKM. The CDR3 runs to 14 residues. With 2 bases removed from V and 3 bases from J, the gap between germline ends came to 11 bases. The CDR3 spells CASSLGQLVYEQYF. The CDR3 DNA reads TGTGCCAGCAGTTTAGGACAGTTAGTCTACGAGCAGTACTTC.

The chain has TRBV14 and TRBJ2-3; D gene uncertain. The CDR3 is 16 amino acids. Germline V CDR1 and CDR2: SGHDN, FVKESK. V lost 1 base to trimming and J lost 0 bases, with 11 bases between them. The CDR3 nucleotides are TGTGCCAGCAGCCAAGTATTCAGTCCTAGCACAGATACGCAGTATTTT. Translated: CASSQVFSPSTDTQYF.

The chain employs TRBV7-2 and TRBJ2-5; D is undetermined. Germline CDR1 is SGHTA and CDR2 is FQGNSA. The length of the CDR3 is 15 residues. V lost 1 base and J lost 0, with 9 bases in between. This chain's CDR3 is CASSLEPLYQETQYF. The CDR3 nucleotides are TGTGCCAGCAGCTTAGAACCACTGTACCAAGAGACCCAGTACTTC. Full variable domain (rest looked up from reference TRBV7-2 and TRBJ2-5): GAGVSQSPSNKVTEKGKDVELRCDPISGHTALYWYRQSLGQGLEFLIYFQGNSAPDKSGLPSDRFSAERTGGSVSTLTIQRTQQEDSAVYLCASSLEPLYQETQYFGPGTRLLVL.

The V gene is TRBV9, the J gene TRBJ1-5; D might be TRBD1 (5 bases). CDR1 SGDLS and CDR2 YYNGEE come from the germline V gene. The CDR3 spans 12 residues. Trimming took 7 bases from V and 3 from J, leaving 8 bases between them. CDR3 nucleotide sequence: TGTGCCAGCGGGGGTCCCAATCAGCCCCAGCATTTT. Protein: CASGGPNQPQHF.

Regarding this clone: Different DNA sequences within this sample yield the same CDR3. V gene TRBV27 combines with J gene TRBJ1-6; D is undetermined. Germline V gene lookup returns CDR1 MNHEY and CDR2 SMNVEV (reference sequence). The CDR3 has 14 residues. V was pared by 2 bases and J by 6 bases, with 8 bases between. As DNA, the CDR3 is TGTGCCAGCAGTTTAACCGGATCTAATTCACCCCTCCACTTT. This gives the protein CASSLTGSNSPLHF.

The V and J genes are TRBV4-3 and TRBJ2-2, with no clear D. This CDR3 has 15 amino acids. V was clipped by 3 bases and J by 3 bases, with 11 bases between them. Germline values: CDR1 LGHNA, CDR2 YSLEER. CDR3 loop: CASSHSMTDTGELFF. The CDR3 DNA sequence: TGCGCCAGCAGCCACAGCATGACGGACACCGGGGAGCTGTTTTTT.

The chain links TRBV10-2 to TRBJ2-7; possible D gene TRBD1, 6 bases. Germline loops: CDR1 WSHSY, CDR2 SAAADI. The CDR3 consists of 14 residues. V lost 2 bases, J lost 1 base, and 9 bases lay in between. The DNA for the CDR3 is TGCGCCAGCAGTGAGAGAGACAGGTCCTACGAGCAGTACTTC. Translated, it gives CASSERDRSYEQYF.

The chain recombines TRBV28 with TRBJ2-1, with D possibly being TRBD1 or TRBD2 (5 bases each). The CDR3 runs to 13 residues. Germline V gene data show CDR1 as MDHEN and CDR2 as SYDVKM. V lost 3 bases and J lost 10, with 13 bases in between. The CDR3 DNA follows: TGTGCCAGCAGTTTGGGGGATTCTATGGAGCAGTTCTTC. This translates into CASSLGDSMEQFF.

This chain joins TRBV6-6 and TRBJ1-1; D is unclear. This CDR3 is built from 15 residues. Germline V gene sequence: CDR1 MNHNY, CDR2 SVGAGI (reference sequence). V lost 5 bases and J 4 bases, leaving 17 bases between the germline ends. CDR3 amino acids: CASSPPGSWGTEAFF. The DNA of the CDR3 is TGTGCCAGCAGTCCCCCCGGATCCTGGGGCACTGAAGCTTTCTTT.

The V and J genes are TRBV30 and TRBJ2-2; D is unclear. CDR1 is GTSNPN, CDR2 SVGIG, per germline (reference sequence). The CDR3 loop spans 13 amino acids. V gave up 2 bases and J gave up 7 bases, with 11 bases separating them. DNA of the CDR3: TGTGCCTGGAGTTGGGTAGATGACGGGGAGCTGTTTTTT. This encodes CAWSWVDDGELFF.

The count of this clone is one. This chain joins TRBV10-2 and TRBJ2-1; 7 bases line up with TRBD1. CDR1 and CDR2 (germline): WSHSY, SAAADI. The J segment lost 6 bases and the V segment lost 5 bases, leaving 4 bases of the junction unmatched. The CDR3 is 13 residues long. CDR3 nucleotides: TGCGCCAGCAGTATGACAGGGCCCAATGAGCAGTTCTTC. Translation gives CASSMTGPNEQFF.